What follows is one TCR beta chain and its context. This entry comes from a study of T cell repertoires in cytomegalovirus infection. From the reads, TCRdb called clonotypes with MiXCR, one entry per CDR3 protein. The table lists hundreds of thousands of distinct CDR3 sequences, 20% to 25% of them singletons. With 4 bases clipped from V and 8 bases from J, the junction kept 9 bases outside the gene matches. The germline gives CDR1 SGHTA, CDR2 FQGNSA. The CDR3 contains 16 residues. The specimen was CD8+ T cells from PBMCs. The sequence derives from a human donor in good health (CMV status not recorded). Some clones in this sample may be carry-over from other donors' samples. The chain is built from TRBV7-2 and TRBJ2-1, with 12 bases that match TRBD2. CDR3 coding DNA: TGTGCCAGCAGCTCCGGACTAGCGGGGTTCGGCGATGAGCAGTTCTTC. It codes for CASSSGLAGFGDEQFF.